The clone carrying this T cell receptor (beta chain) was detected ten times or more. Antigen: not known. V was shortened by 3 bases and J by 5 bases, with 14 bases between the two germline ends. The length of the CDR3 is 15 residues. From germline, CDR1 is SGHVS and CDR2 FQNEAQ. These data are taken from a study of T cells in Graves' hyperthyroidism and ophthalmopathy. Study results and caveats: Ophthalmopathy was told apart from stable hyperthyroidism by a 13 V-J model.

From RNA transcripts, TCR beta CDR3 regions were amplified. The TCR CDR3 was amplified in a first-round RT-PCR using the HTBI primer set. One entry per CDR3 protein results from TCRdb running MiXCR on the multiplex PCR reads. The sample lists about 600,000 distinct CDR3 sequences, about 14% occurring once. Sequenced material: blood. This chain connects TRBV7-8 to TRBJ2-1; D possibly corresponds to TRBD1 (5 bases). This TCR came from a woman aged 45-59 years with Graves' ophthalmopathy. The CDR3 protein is CASSLEGAQDNEQFF. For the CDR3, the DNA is TGTGCCAGCAGCTTGGAAGGGGCGCAGGACAATGAGCAGTTCTTC.